The 6 T cell receptor beta chains below all came from one sample that was sequenced in a study of OX40 agonist ivuxolimab in advanced cancers. Profiled with immunoSEQ multiplex PCR; TCRdb holds only in-frame clones, not every one. The sample lists approximately 48,000 clones; around 77% were seen once. Sequenced here: CD4+ or CD8+ T cells sorted from blood, sampled in a trial of the OX40 agonist ivuxolimab. The source of these receptors is an adult with an advanced solid tumor such as melanoma, head and neck, liver or kidney cancer.

The rearrangement joins TRBV5-5 to TRBJ2-7; 9 positions match TRBD2. Germline V gene sequence: CDR1 SGHKS, CDR2 YYEKEE (reference sequence). The CDR3 totals 14 residues. With V trimmed by 4 bases and J by 4 bases, 6 bases remained unmatched. CDR3 protein: CASSPREGLYEQYF. The CDR3, as DNA: TGTGCCAGCAGCCCGCGGGAGGGCCTATACGAGCAGTACTTC.

V is TRBV25-1 and J is TRBJ1-2; no definite D call. V shed 0 bases and J shed 8 bases, with 16 bases lying between them. The CDR3 runs 15 residues. CDR1 MGHDK and CDR2 SYGVNS come from the germline V gene. The CDR3 here is CASSEYSGWGAGYTF. CDR3 in DNA: TGTGCCAGCAGTGAATACTCAGGATGGGGTGCAGGCTACACCTTC.

The chain has TRBV7-2 and TRBJ2-3, with a tentative D call TRBD1 (6 bases). The CDR3 totals 16 residues. V lost 5 bases and J 0 bases, leaving 15 bases between the germline ends. Germline V CDR1 and CDR2: SGHTA, FQGNSA. CDR3 in DNA: TGTGCCAGCAGCGGACCGACAGGAGTCAGCACAGATACGCAGTATTTT. Translating gives CASSGPTGVSTDTQYF.

The J gene is TRBJ2-3, the V gene TRBV7-2; D might be TRBD1 or TRBD2, each matching 5 bases. V shed 0 bases and J shed 5 bases, with 9 bases lying between them. The CDR3 loop spans 14 amino acids. Germline V gene lookup returns CDR1 SGHTA and CDR2 FQGNSA. This CDR3 reads CASSLARGVDTQYF. As DNA, the CDR3 is TGTGCCAGCAGCTTAGCGAGAGGGGTAGATACGCAGTATTTT.

The chain employs TRBV6-6 and TRBJ1-1; the D is unclear. Trimming stripped 7 bases from V and 11 bases from J, with 20 bases between. Germline V lookup: CDR1 MNHNY, CDR2 SVGAGI (reference sequence). This CDR3 is built from 13 residues. CDR3 bases: TGTGCCAGCACCCCTCCCAGGCTGGGGAAGGCTTTCTTT. Its translation: CASTPPRLGKAFF.

The chain is built from TRBV5-1 and TRBJ1-3; 8 bases line up with TRBD1. The CDR3 length is 16 residues. V lost 0 bases, J lost 0 bases, and 2 bases stayed unmatched. Germline V CDR1 and CDR2: SGHRS, YFSETQ. DNA of the CDR3: TGCGCCAGCAGCTTGGAACAGGGGGTCTCTGGAAACACCATATATTTT. Translation: CASSLEQGVSGNTIYF. The variable domain in full, completed from reference TRBV5-1 and TRBJ1-3, reads KAGVTQTPRYLIKTRGQQVTLSCSPISGHRSVSWYQQTPGQGLQFLFEYFSETQRNKGNFPGRFSGRQFSNSRSEMNVSTLELGDSALYLCASSLEQGVSGNTIYFGEGSWLTVV.